A single sample is the source of the 30 T cell receptor beta chains below, sequenced in a study of blood T cell repertoires in COVID-19. This table comes from immunoSEQ multiplex PCR, and its TCRdb copy is limited to in-frame clones, with some not included. The sample includes about 150,000 clones, 70% to 85% of them seen just once. Source material: peripheral blood. The receptors here all came from a man in his 60s with COVID-19, enrolled during active disease.

The rearrangement joins TRBV5-1 to TRBJ1-5; D is uncertain. V was trimmed by 5 bases and J by 0 bases, leaving 12 bases between them. Germline V gene lookup returns CDR1 SGHRS and CDR2 YFSETQ. The CDR3 has 15 amino acids. The CDR3 spells CASRKSPGSNQPQHF. The CDR3 nucleotides read TGCGCCAGCAGGAAGTCTCCGGGTAGCAATCAGCCCCAGCATTTT.

The rearrangement joins TRBV3-1 (or the pseudogene TRBV3-2) to TRBJ1-1, with no clear D. Trimming stripped 1 base from V and 1 base from J, with 10 bases between. The CDR3 is 15 residues long. Germline loops: CDR1 LGHDT, CDR2 YNNKEL (reference sequence). The CDR3 DNA reads TGTGCCAGCAGCCAAGGAGGGCCCGCGAACACTGAAGCTTTCTTT. Protein sequence: CASSQGGPANTEAFF.

The CDR3 reads CASSPRTNTEAFF. The CDR3 nucleotides read TGTGCCAGCAGCCCACGAACTAACACTGAAGCTTTCTTT. The chain links TRBV7-8 to TRBJ1-1; D is undetermined. Trimming cost V 5 bases and J 2 bases, with 9 bases left between them. Looked up from germline, CDR1 is SGHVS and CDR2 is FQNEAQ. There are 13 residues in the CDR3. The whole variable domain, remainder taken from reference TRBV7-8 and TRBJ1-1, is GAGVSQSPRYKVAKRGQDVALRCDPISGHVSLFWYQQALGQGPEFLTYFQNEAQLDKSGLPSDRFFAERPEGSVSTLKIQRTQQEDSAVYLCASSPRTNTEAFFGQGTRLTVV.

The gene calls are TRBV4-1 and TRBJ2-2, with 10 bases lining up with TRBD2. The V gene's germline CDR1 is MGHRA and CDR2 YSYEKL. V lost 2 bases, J lost 4 bases, and 4 bases stayed unmatched. The CDR3 length is 16 residues. The CDR3 DNA reads TGCGCCAGCAGCCAACTAGCGGGGGTGGGCACCGGGGAGCTGTTTTTT. This sequence encodes CASSQLAGVGTGELFF.

V is TRBV5-1 and J is TRBJ2-7, with TRBD1 identical over 9 bases. Germline CDR1 SGHRS, CDR2 YFSETQ. V trimming: 4 bases; J trimming: 7 bases; junction bases outside the gene matches: 9. The CDR3 covers 14 residues. CDR3 sequence reads: CASSQATGGKEQYF. CDR3 sequence (DNA): TGCGCCAGCAGCCAGGCGACAGGGGGTAAAGAGCAGTACTTC.

The chain is built from TRBV7-8 and TRBJ1-1; D not resolved. V gave up 2 bases and J gave up 6 bases, with 10 bases separating them. This CDR3 has 13 residues. Germline loops: CDR1 SGHVS, CDR2 FQNEAQ. The CDR3 spells CASSLSRLAEAFF. The CDR3, as DNA: TGTGCCAGCAGCTTAAGCAGGTTGGCTGAAGCTTTCTTT. The variable domain in full, with the rest retrieved from reference TRBV7-8 and TRBJ1-1, is GAGVSQSPRYKVAKRGQDVALRCDPISGHVSLFWYQQALGQGPEFLTYFQNEAQLDKSGLPSDRFFAERPEGSVSTLKIQRTQQEDSAVYLCASSLSRLAEAFFGQGTRLTVV.

V is TRBV19 and J is TRBJ2-1, with a possible D match to TRBD1 (6 bases). This CDR3 contains 15 residues. Germline V gene sequence: CDR1 LNHDA, CDR2 SQIVND (reference sequence). Trimming took 3 bases from V and 4 from J, leaving 13 bases between them. This CDR3 reads CASSMGHLRYNEQFF. The CDR3 coding sequence is TGTGCCAGTAGTATGGGACACCTAAGGTACAATGAGCAGTTCTTC.

The chain combines TRBV4-1 with TRBJ1-2; 7 nucleotides line up with TRBD1. Germline V lookup: CDR1 MGHRA, CDR2 YSYEKL. CDR3 size: 16 residues. With V trimmed by 3 bases and J by 7 bases, 14 bases remained unmatched. This CDR3 reads CASSQPGQKAPFGYTF. CDR3 DNA: TGCGCCAGCAGCCAGCCGGGACAGAAAGCCCCCTTTGGCTACACCTTC.

The V call is TRBV11-2, the J call TRBJ2-1, with D perhaps TRBD1 (6 bases). Looked up from germline, CDR1 is SGHAT and CDR2 is FQNNGV. The V end was cut by 3 bases, the J end by 5 bases, with 20 bases between. This CDR3 is 17 amino acids long. The CDR3 loop is CASSLTGSHPSDNEQFF. The CDR3 DNA reads as TGTGCCAGCAGCTTGACAGGCTCCCACCCCTCGGACAATGAGCAGTTCTTC.

The chain carries TRBV9 and TRBJ1-6; a weak D match, TRBD1 (5 bases). The germline V and J ends were trimmed by 0 bases and 2 bases, with 9 bases remaining between them. Germline CDR1 is SGDLS and CDR2 is YYNGEE. There are 16 residues in the CDR3. The CDR3 DNA sequence: TGTGCCAGCAGCGTAGGCCGGGGGGCCTATAATTCACCCCTCCACTTT. Residues: CASSVGRGAYNSPLHF.

The chain has TRBV28 and TRBJ1-1, with TRBD1 identical over 7 bases. The ends lost 7 bases at V and 1 base at J; junction bases unmatched: 12. Germline lookup yields CDR1 MDHEN and CDR2 SYDVKM. This CDR3 has 16 residues. The CDR3 DNA is TGTGCCAGCACCACATTAGGTAGGGGGCAGAACACTGAAGCTTTCTTT. Translation gives CASTTLGRGQNTEAFF. The variable domain in full, completed from reference TRBV28 and TRBJ1-1, reads DVKVTQSSRYLVKRTGEKVFLECVQDMDHENMFWYRQDPGLGLRLIYFSYDVKMKEKGDIPEGYSVSREKKERFSLILESASTNQTSMYLCASTTLGRGQNTEAFFGQGTRLTVV.

The gene calls are TRBV27 and TRBJ2-1; D gene uncertain. CDR1 and CDR2 from the germline V gene are MNHEY and SMNVEV (reference sequence). V lost 4 bases and J lost 0, with 10 bases in between. The CDR3 is made up of 15 amino acids. CDR3 loop: CASSSTGSSYNEQFF. In DNA form, the CDR3 reads TGTGCCAGCAGTTCAACGGGTAGCTCCTACAATGAGCAGTTCTTC.

The chain recombines TRBV5-1 with TRBJ1-4, with D unclear. CDR1 and CDR2 from the germline V gene are SGHRS and YFSETQ. The CDR3 runs 15 residues. V lost 2 bases and J 0 bases, leaving 8 bases between the germline ends. The CDR3 DNA sequence: TGCGCCAGCAGCTTCGGGGATTCAACTAATGAAAAACTGTTTTTT. This translates into CASSFGDSTNEKLFF.

This chain joins TRBV9 and TRBJ1-1; a possible D gene is TRBD1 (6 bases). Germline assignment: CDR1 SGDLS and CDR2 YYNGEE. There are 15 residues in the CDR3. The ends were cut back, 3 bases at V and 10 bases at J, with 22 bases in the middle. CDR3 sequence (DNA): TGTGCCAGCAGCGCAGGAGGCACAGGGTTCCCCAGAGCTTTCTTT. Translation gives CASSAGGTGFPRAFF.

The rearrangement uses TRBV19 and TRBJ1-1; no firm D call. The ends were cut back, 5 bases at V and 1 base at J, with 8 bases in the middle. The germline gives CDR1 LNHDA, CDR2 SQIVND (reference sequence). The CDR3 extends over 13 amino acids. The DNA of the CDR3 is TGTGCCAGTAGTGAGGAACCGAACACTGAAGCTTTCTTT. As protein: CASSEEPNTEAFF.

This chain uses TRBV3-1 (or the pseudogene TRBV3-2) with TRBJ1-6, with D hard to call. Germline V gene data show CDR1 as LGHDT and CDR2 as YNNKEL (reference sequence). The CDR3 runs 13 residues. With 8 bases removed from V and 8 bases from J, the gap between germline ends came to 13 bases. CDR3 sequence: CASSPSRDSPLHF. The CDR3 DNA sequence: TGTGCCAGCTCCCCATCTCGGGATTCACCCCTCCACTTT.

The gene calls are TRBV28 and TRBJ2-5, with 7 bases fitting TRBD1. The CDR3 consists of 15 residues. Germline V CDR1 and CDR2: MDHEN, SYDVKM. The V gene end was trimmed by 6 bases and the J gene end by 9 bases; junction bases not matched to a gene: 16. CDR3 sequence reads: CASRLQGPSFAAQYF. DNA of the CDR3: TGTGCCAGCAGGCTACAGGGGCCCTCGTTCGCGGCCCAGTACTTC.

The chain employs TRBV30 and TRBJ1-1; possible D gene TRBD1, 6 bases. The germline V gene encodes CDR1 GTSNPN and CDR2 SVGIG (reference sequence). The CDR3 loop spans 12 amino acids. V lost 8 bases and J lost 4, with 14 bases in between. The CDR3 is CAGDRTATEAFF. The CDR3 DNA reads TGTGCCGGCGACAGGACGGCCACTGAAGCTTTCTTT.

This sequence joins TRBV7-8 and TRBJ1-4; D call uncertain. The CDR3 runs 15 residues. Germline values: CDR1 SGHVS, CDR2 FQNEAQ. Trimming took 5 bases from V and 4 from J, leaving 14 bases between them. The CDR3 bases are TGTGCCAGCAGCCGTCGGGGATCCCTTAATGAAAAACTGTTTTTT. Protein sequence: CASSRRGSLNEKLFF.

The chain has TRBV20-1 and TRBJ2-1; 10 positions agree with TRBD2. The CDR3 is made up of 17 amino acids. V gave up 3 bases and J gave up 1 base; unmatched junction bases: 9. Germline V gene sequence: CDR1 DFQATT, CDR2 SNEGSKA (reference sequence). The CDR3 region has the DNA TGCAGTGCTAGTCCCAGCGGGGGGGACGTATCCTACAATGAGCAGTTCTTC. It is translated as CSASPSGGDVSYNEQFF.

The chain joins TRBV15 to TRBJ2-7, with a possible D match to TRBD1 (5 bases). Per germline, CDR1 LNHNV and CDR2 YYDKDF (reference sequence). The CDR3 length is 14 residues. V lost 4 bases, J lost 0 bases, and 10 bases lay in between. The CDR3 nucleotides read TGTGCCACCAGCAACAAACAGGCCTCCTACGAGCAGTACTTC. Translated: CATSNKQASYEQYF.

The V gene is TRBV29-1, the J gene TRBJ1-5, with TRBD1 matching over 7 bases. This CDR3 has 15 amino acids. Germline CDR1 is SQVTM and CDR2 is ANQGSEA. With V trimmed by 4 bases and J by 1 base, 7 bases remained unmatched. The CDR3 nucleotides are TGCAGCGTTGGACCGACAGGGAGCAGCAATCAGCCCCAGCATTTT. This gives the protein CSVGPTGSSNQPQHF.

The chain has TRBV7-2 and TRBJ2-5, with D possibly being TRBD2 (5 bases). Germline assignment: CDR1 SGHTA and CDR2 FQGNSA. The CDR3 is made up of 14 amino acids. V was cut by 1 base and J by 5 bases, with 11 bases left in between. The CDR3 protein is CASSLVGIVETQYF. The CDR3, as DNA: TGTGCCAGCAGCTTAGTCGGGATTGTCGAGACCCAGTACTTC.

The V call is TRBV5-1, the J call TRBJ2-5; a possible D gene is TRBD1 (5 bases). Trimming cost V 1 base and J 4 bases, with 11 bases left between them. Germline CDR1 reads SGHRS; CDR2 reads YFSETQ. This CDR3 has 14 residues. The chain's CDR3 is CASSLNGRVETQYF. The CDR3 nucleotides are TGCGCCAGCAGCTTGAACGGCAGGGTAGAGACCCAGTACTTC.

The gene calls are TRBV19 and TRBJ2-1; D is perhaps TRBD1 (6 bases). In germline, CDR1 is LNHDA, CDR2 SQIVND (reference sequence). Trimming pared 5 bases from V and 7 bases from J, leaving 15 bases between. The CDR3 covers 14 residues. Here the CDR3 reads CASSGQGFRNEQFF. DNA for the CDR3: TGTGCCAGTAGTGGGCAGGGGTTCCGGAATGAGCAGTTCTTC.

V is TRBV5-6 and J is TRBJ1-2; D gene unclear. The CDR3 extends over 15 amino acids. Germline lookup yields CDR1 SGHDT and CDR2 YYEEEE. Trimming took 2 bases from V and 8 from J, leaving 19 bases between them. The CDR3 loop reads CASSFGGRLLSGYTF. The CDR3 DNA reads TGTGCCAGCAGCTTCGGAGGCAGGCTGCTGTCGGGCTACACCTTC. Supplemented by reference TRBV5-6 and TRBJ1-2, the full variable domain reads DAGVTQSPTHLIKTRGQQVTLRCSPKSGHDTVSWYQQALGQGPQFIFQYYEEEERQRGNFPDRFSGHQFPNYSSELNVNALLLGDSALYLCASSFGGRLLSGYTFGSGTRLTVV.

In its sample, this clone was seen a few times. V is TRBV5-1 and J is TRBJ2-1; 11 bases are a match to TRBD2. This CDR3 spans 19 amino acids. V gave up 4 bases and J gave up 9 bases; unmatched junction bases: 21. Germline V lookup: CDR1 SGHRS, CDR2 YFSETQ. The CDR3 here is CASSANAGLAGASGVEQFF. The CDR3 region has the DNA TGCGCCAGCAGCGCGAACGCCGGACTAGCGGGTGCCAGCGGCGTTGAGCAGTTCTTC.

The V call is TRBV7-8, the J call TRBJ2-1, with 10 positions matching TRBD2. Losses at the gene ends were 4 bases for V and 2 bases for J; bases not matched to a gene: 8. Germline assignment: CDR1 SGHVS and CDR2 FQNEAQ. This CDR3 has 17 residues. CDR3 sequence: CASSSRRLAGPYNEQFF. CDR3 bases: TGTGCCAGCAGCTCCAGAAGACTAGCGGGTCCCTACAATGAGCAGTTCTTC.

This clone came up a few times. J is TRBJ2-7 and V is TRBV6-6, with TRBD1 as a possible D gene (5 bases). This CDR3 is 14 amino acids long. With 8 bases removed from V and 0 bases from J, the gap between germline ends came to 14 bases. Germline V gene data show CDR1 as MNHNY and CDR2 as SVGAGI (reference sequence). The CDR3: CASYHTGSSYEQYF. CDR3 DNA sequence: TGTGCCAGCTATCACACAGGATCCTCCTACGAGCAGTACTTC.

The V and J genes are TRBV27 and TRBJ2-5; a weak D match, TRBD1 (5 bases). Trimming took 5 bases from V and 5 from J, leaving 15 bases between them. The CDR3 spans 14 residues. CDR1 is MNHEY, CDR2 SMNVEV, per germline (reference sequence). The CDR3 protein is CASSPQGPAETQYF. The DNA for the CDR3 is TGTGCCAGCAGTCCCCAGGGTCCTGCGGAGACCCAGTACTTC.